Sequencing of this TCR beta chain was carried out in a study of T cell changes during pregnancy in multiple sclerosis. Sequenced by immunoSEQ multiplex PCR; TCRdb stores in-frame clones only, minus some. The data hold about 40,000 clones, with around 94% observed a single time. The starting material was peripheral blood, obtained in the third trimester of pregnancy. The receptor's source is a female donor with multiple sclerosis, enrolled in a pregnancy study.

In DNA, the CDR3 is TGTGCCAGTACAGGGGCAGACCGCACAGATACGCAGTATTTT. It is translated as CASTGADRTDTQYF. The rearrangement uses TRBV19 and TRBJ2-3; TRBD1 might be the D (6 bases). Germline V gives CDR1 LNHDA, CDR2 SQIVND (reference sequence). Trimming shortened V by 7 bases and J by 1 base, and 12 bases separated the two germline ends. The CDR3 sequence is 14 residues long.